Below are 13 T cell receptor beta chains sequenced from a single sample in a study of T cells after yellow fever vaccination. TCRdb reprocessed the 5' RACE reads via MiXCR and lists one record per CDR3 protein. The data hold a few hundred thousand distinct CDR3 sequences, with roughly a sixth observed a single time. The material sequenced was PBMCs, taken 5 to 6 days after the first yellow fever vaccination. These receptors originate from a man aged 18 to 35 who received the YFV17D yellow fever vaccine.

This clonotype was detected a few times. V and J are TRBV5-6 and TRBJ1-6; D uncertain. CDR3 length: 16 residues. Per the germline V gene, CDR1 is SGHDT and CDR2 is YYEEEE. V was pared by 0 bases and J by 9 bases, with 16 bases between. The CDR3 DNA reads as TGTGCCAGCAGCTTGGACCGGGCCATCGACGCTTCACCCCTCCACTTT. It translates to CASSLDRAIDASPLHF.

The chain links TRBV12-3 or TRBV12-4 to TRBJ1-5; 10 positions agree with TRBD1. Trimming took 3 bases from V and 6 from J; bases not matched to a gene: 2. The length of the CDR3 is 14 residues. The CDR3 region has the DNA TGTGCCAGCAGTTTCGGGACAGGGGCTCAGCCCCAGCATTTT. Its protein product is CASSFGTGAQPQHF.

The chain carries TRBV7-9 and TRBJ2-3; TRBD2 is a possible D gene (6 bases). Germline values: CDR1 SEHNR, CDR2 FQNEAQ (reference sequence). There are 11 residues in the CDR3. V lost 8 bases, J lost 6 bases, and 9 bases lay in between. For the CDR3, the DNA is TGTGCCAGCGGGGGACTGGATACGCAGTATTTT. Translated, it gives CASGGLDTQYF.

The chain recombines TRBV30 with TRBJ2-7; D may correspond to TRBD1 or TRBD2 (5 bases each). Trimming pared 0 bases from V and 0 bases from J, leaving 12 bases between. Germline V lookup: CDR1 GTSNPN, CDR2 SVGIG (reference sequence). The CDR3 extends over 15 amino acids. CDR3 nucleotides: TGTGCCTGGAGTGTAGGGACGGCTAGCTCCTACGAGCAGTACTTC. It yields the protein CAWSVGTASSYEQYF.

The chain joins TRBV20-1 to TRBJ2-1; D is tentatively TRBD1 or TRBD2 (5 bases each). V gave up 0 bases and J gave up 10 bases, with 10 bases separating them. The CDR3 is 12 residues long. Germline V gene lookup returns CDR1 DFQATT and CDR2 SNEGSKA (reference sequence). The CDR3 nucleotides are TGCAGTGCTAGAGATATGGGGGTAGAGCAGTTCTTC. Translated, it gives CSARDMGVEQFF.

This clonotype was seen a handful of times. The chain couples TRBV6-2 or TRBV6-3 to TRBJ2-7; 11 bases agree with TRBD2. V gave up 2 bases and J gave up 3 bases; unmatched junction bases: 0. The CDR3 extends over 14 amino acids. Germline CDR1 is MNHEY and CDR2 is SVGEGT. The CDR3 DNA reads TGTGCCAGCAGTTACGGGACTAGCGGCTACGAGCAGTACTTC. Residues: CASSYGTSGYEQYF.

This clonotype was found many times. This chain links TRBV12-3 or TRBV12-4 with TRBJ2-3; D is unclear. The CDR3 loop spans 12 amino acids. Trimming removed 2 bases from V and 4 bases from J, with 4 bases in between. CDR3 sequence reads: CASSLISDTQYF. The DNA of the CDR3 is TGTGCCAGCAGTTTAATTTCAGATACGCAGTATTTT.

The chain recombines TRBV12-3 or TRBV12-4 with TRBJ2-7, with D perhaps matching TRBD1 (6 bases). The CDR3 runs 13 residues. Trimming stripped 3 bases from V and 3 bases from J, with 9 bases between. The CDR3, as DNA: TGTGCCAGCAGTTTTGGCAGGGGCTACGAGCAGTACGTC. It yields the protein CASSFGRGYEQYV.

This clonotype was recorded many times. This sequence joins TRBV5-1 and TRBJ1-2; the D is unclear. Trimming left V 0 bases short and J 3 bases short, with 3 bases between. This CDR3 spans 12 amino acids. Germline lookup yields CDR1 SGHRS and CDR2 YFSETQ. CDR3 in DNA: TGCGCCAGCAGCTTGGAGGACTATGGCTACACCTTC. Protein: CASSLEDYGYTF.

The gene calls are TRBV4-3 and TRBJ1-6; possible D gene TRBD1, 5 bases. V dropped 0 bases and J dropped 6 bases, with 15 bases sitting between them. The CDR3 is made up of 17 amino acids. Germline V gives CDR1 LGHNA, CDR2 YSLEER. DNA of the CDR3: TGCGCCAGCAGCCAAGAGGGGACCCGGTTCAGTAATTCACCCCTCCACTTT. Its protein is CASSQEGTRFSNSPLHF.

V is TRBV27 and J is TRBJ1-2; D uncertain. Deletions cut 6 bases from V and 7 bases from J, with 24 bases between. This CDR3 has 16 residues. Germline CDR1 and CDR2: MNHEY and SMNVEV (reference sequence). CDR3 region: CASSPKAGRIASGYTF. Here the CDR3 DNA reads TGTGCCAGCAGCCCAAAGGCGGGTAGGATTGCAAGTGGCTACACCTTC.

The V gene is TRBV20-1, the J gene TRBJ2-7, with D possibly called TRBD1 or TRBD2 (7 bases each). The CDR3 contains 12 residues. Trimming removed 4 bases at V and 4 bases at J, with 11 bases between. Germline CDR1 DFQATT, CDR2 SNEGSKA (reference sequence). CDR3: CSATRGGYEQYV. The CDR3 DNA is TGCAGTGCTACCAGGGGGGGGTACGAGCAGTACGTC.

The V gene is TRBV20-1, the J gene TRBJ2-5; D is undetermined. The V end lost 5 bases, the J end lost 2 bases, and 15 bases lay between the germline ends. This CDR3 contains 14 residues. Germline CDR1 DFQATT, CDR2 SNEGSKA (reference sequence). The DNA of the CDR3 is TGCAGTGCTCAACACTACGACGAGCAAGAGACCCAGTACTTC. Translated, it gives CSAQHYDEQETQYF.